A selection of T cell receptor beta chains follows, all from one sample in a study of neurological immune-mediated disorders. TCRdb re-derived calls from the 5' RACE reads in MiXCR, one entry per CDR3 protein. Of more than 70,000 distinct CDR3 sequences listed, around 10% are singletons. The sample was PBMCs. The receptor set was obtained from a man in his forties or fifties in good health. CDR3s include the opening cysteine and the closing phenylalanine or tryptophan. The order of the fields is CDR3 DNA, CDR3 protein, V gene, clone size, J gene, D gene. D genes are given only for firm matches. Not every row has a clone size; where given, it reads once, few, many or a size class.

DNA: TGCGCCAGCAGCTGGACAGGGCATGTTAGCAATCAGCCCCAGTATTTT; CDR3: CASSWTGHVSNQPQYF; V: TRBV5-1; size: NA; J: TRBJ2-3; D: TRBD1
DNA: TGTGCCAGCAGGTGGGGACCAAACAATGAGCAGTTCTTC; CDR3: CASRWGPNNEQFF; V: TRBV7-2; size: many; J: TRBJ2-1; D: NA
DNA: TGTGCCACCAAATCAGAAGCCCCCGGGACAGGGGAGACCCAGTACTTC; CDR3: CATKSEAPGTGETQYF; V: TRBV27; size: many; J: TRBJ2-5; D: TRBD1
DNA: TGTGCCAGCAGCCAAGGATCGGCAGGGGGCGGCTATGGCTACACCTTC; CDR3: CASSQGSAGGGYGYTF; V: TRBV3-1; size: NA; J: TRBJ1-2; D: TRBD1
DNA: TGCAGTGCTAGAGCCCCCAGAATCCAGGCGGGCTACGAGCAGTACTTC; CDR3: CSARAPRIQAGYEQYF; V: TRBV20-1; size: many; J: TRBJ2-7; D: NA
DNA: TGCGCCAGCAGCTTGGAGTCAGCAGGGGGAGGCACTGAAGCTTTCTTT; CDR3: CASSLESAGGGTEAFF; V: TRBV5-1; size: many; J: TRBJ1-1; D: TRBD1
DNA: TGTGCCAGCGGCACTAGCGGGATCTCCTACAATGAGCAGTTCTTC; CDR3: CASGTSGISYNEQFF; V: TRBV7-9; size: many; J: TRBJ2-1; D: TRBD2
DNA: TGCGCCAGCAGCCCCCGGACAGGGGCGTACTTGGACAATGAGCAGTTCTTC; CDR3: CASSPRTGAYLDNEQFF; V: TRBV5-1; size: many; J: TRBJ2-1; D: TRBD1
DNA: TGTGCCAGCAGCCGGACAGGGATTGAAGCTTTCTTT; CDR3: CASSRTGIEAFF; V: TRBV12-3/TRBV12-4; size: many; J: TRBJ1-1; D: TRBD1
DNA: TGTGCCAGCAGGGGGGCATTGGGGCTTGAAGCTTTCTTT; CDR3: CASRGALGLEAFF; V: TRBV12-3/TRBV12-4; size: once; J: TRBJ1-1; D: NA
DNA: TGTGCCAGCAGCTTGGTGGTCAATGAGCAGTTCTTC; CDR3: CASSLVVNEQFF; V: TRBV5-6; size: NA; J: TRBJ2-1; D: NA
DNA: TGTGCCAGCAGCCTAGGGGGGGCTAGCACAGATACGCAGTATTTT; CDR3: CASSLGGASTDTQYF; V: TRBV7-9; size: many; J: TRBJ2-3; D: NA
DNA: TGTGCCAGCAGCCTGCCCCGAAACACCATATATTTT; CDR3: CASSLPRNTIYF; V: TRBV12-3/TRBV12-4; size: many; J: TRBJ1-3; D: NA
DNA: TGTGCCAGCAGTTACGTGTTGGACGGAGCGAATCCCACAGATACGCAGTATTTT; CDR3: CASSYVLDGANPTDTQYF; V: TRBV6-5; size: NA; J: TRBJ2-3; D: NA
DNA: TGCGCCAGCAGCCGGAGGACAGTTACCTCCTACGAGCAGTACTTC; CDR3: CASSRRTVTSYEQYF; V: TRBV5-1; size: many; J: TRBJ2-7; D: NA
DNA: TGTGCCAGCAGCTTAATCGTTGAAGATACGCAGTATTTT; CDR3: CASSLIVEDTQYF; V: TRBV11-2; size: many; J: TRBJ2-3; D: NA
DNA: TGTGCCAGCAGTTTCGGGGGGGAAGCTTTCTTT; CDR3: CASSFGGEAFF; V: TRBV12-3/TRBV12-4; size: many; J: TRBJ1-1; D: NA
DNA: TGCGCCAGCAGCGACGGGACAGGGAATGGCTACACCTTC; CDR3: CASSDGTGNGYTF; V: TRBV5-1; size: many; J: TRBJ1-2; D: TRBD1
DNA: TGTGCCAGCAGCTTACGTCGGGGAGGTGCCTACAATGAGCAGTTCTTC; CDR3: CASSLRRGGAYNEQFF; V: TRBV14; size: many; J: TRBJ2-1; D: NA
DNA: TGCAGTGCTGGCCAAAGCGGACCAGCGAAGACGAATACGCAGTATTTT; CDR3: CSAGQSGPAKTNTQYF; V: TRBV20-1; size: NA; J: TRBJ2-3; D: NA
DNA: TGTGCCAGCAGTCCCCGGGGGGCCCAGAAGGATGAGCAGTTCTTC; CDR3: CASSPRGAQKDEQFF; V: TRBV6-1; size: few; J: TRBJ2-1; D: NA
DNA: TGCAGTGCTTCTCCCGGGACAGCTTATTATGGCTACACCTTC; CDR3: CSASPGTAYYGYTF; V: TRBV20-1; size: many; J: TRBJ1-2; D: TRBD1
DNA: TGTGCCAGCAGCCGAGGGTCACCCCGGACAACTGAAGCTTTCTTT; CDR3: CASSRGSPRTTEAFF; V: TRBV7-9; size: many; J: TRBJ1-1; D: NA
DNA: TGTGCCAGCAACGGGGCAGGGGGCCACCCCCAAGAGACCCAGTACTTC; CDR3: CASNGAGGHPQETQYF; V: TRBV12-3/TRBV12-4; size: many; J: TRBJ2-5; D: TRBD1
DNA: TGTGCCAGCAGCCGTAGGCCGGACAGGGCTTACGAGCAGTACTTC; CDR3: CASSRRPDRAYEQYF; V: TRBV12-3/TRBV12-4; size: many; J: TRBJ2-7; D: TRBD1
DNA: TGTGCCAGCAGCTTAATTCCTAGCGGGGGGGCCAATGAGCAGTTCTTC; CDR3: CASSLIPSGGANEQFF; V: TRBV7-3; size: many; J: TRBJ2-1; D: TRBD2
DNA: TGTGCCACCAGCCCGGACAGGGGCTCCTACGAGCAGTACTTC; CDR3: CATSPDRGSYEQYF; V: TRBV15; size: many; J: TRBJ2-7; D: TRBD1
DNA: TGTGCCAGCAGCTTAGATAACAGGGTGTACAATGAGCAGTTCTTC; CDR3: CASSLDNRVYNEQFF; V: TRBV11-3; size: many; J: TRBJ2-1; D: NA
DNA: TGTGCCAGCAGTCGGACGGTTAGGGGGAGCTCCTACGAGCAGTACTTC; CDR3: CASSRTVRGSSYEQYF; V: TRBV2; size: many; J: TRBJ2-7; D: NA
DNA: TGTGCCAGCAGTTTAACAGGGGGTGCAACTAATGAAAAACTGTTTTTT; CDR3: CASSLTGGATNEKLFF; V: TRBV27; size: many; J: TRBJ1-4; D: TRBD1
DNA: TGCGCCAGCAGTGGGGGGACAGCCTACGAGCAGTACTTC; CDR3: CASSGGTAYEQYF; V: TRBV10-2; size: many; J: TRBJ2-7; D: TRBD1
DNA: TGTGCCAGCAGCTTTGGAGGCGGGGAGCTGTTTTTT; CDR3: CASSFGGGELFF; V: TRBV7-9; size: many; J: TRBJ2-2; D: NA